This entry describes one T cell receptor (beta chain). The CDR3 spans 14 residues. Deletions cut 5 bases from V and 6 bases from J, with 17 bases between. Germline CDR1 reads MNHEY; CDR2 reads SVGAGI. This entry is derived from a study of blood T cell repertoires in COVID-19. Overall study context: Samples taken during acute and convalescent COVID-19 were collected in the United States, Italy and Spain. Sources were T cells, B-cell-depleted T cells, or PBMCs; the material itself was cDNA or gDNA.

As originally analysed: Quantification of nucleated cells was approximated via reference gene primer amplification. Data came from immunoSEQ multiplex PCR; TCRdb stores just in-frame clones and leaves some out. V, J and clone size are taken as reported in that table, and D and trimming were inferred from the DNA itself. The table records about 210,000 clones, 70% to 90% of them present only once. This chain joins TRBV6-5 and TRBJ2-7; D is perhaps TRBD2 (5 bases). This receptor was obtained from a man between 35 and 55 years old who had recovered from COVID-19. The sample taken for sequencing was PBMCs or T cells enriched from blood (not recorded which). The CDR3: CASSQPEDLGEQYF. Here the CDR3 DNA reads TGTGCCAGCAGTCAACCGGAGGATCTGGGCGAGCAGTACTTC.